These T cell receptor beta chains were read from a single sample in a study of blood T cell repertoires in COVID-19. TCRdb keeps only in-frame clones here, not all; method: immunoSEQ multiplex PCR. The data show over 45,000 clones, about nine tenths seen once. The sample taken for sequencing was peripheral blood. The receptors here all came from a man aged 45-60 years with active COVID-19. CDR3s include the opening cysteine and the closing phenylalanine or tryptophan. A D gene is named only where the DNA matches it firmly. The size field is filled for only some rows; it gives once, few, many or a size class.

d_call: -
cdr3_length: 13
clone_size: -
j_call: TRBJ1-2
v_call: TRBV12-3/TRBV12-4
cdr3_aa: CASSFRDSGGYTF
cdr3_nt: TGTGCCAGCAGTTTCAGGGACTCGGGTGGCTACACCTTC

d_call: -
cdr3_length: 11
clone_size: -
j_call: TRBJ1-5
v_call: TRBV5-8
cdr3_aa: CASRPTQPQHF
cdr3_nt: TGTGCCAGCAGACCTACTCAGCCCCAGCATTTT

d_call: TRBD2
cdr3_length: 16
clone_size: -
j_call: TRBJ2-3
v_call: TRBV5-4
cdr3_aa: CASSGGLAGVTDTQYF
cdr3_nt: TGTGCCAGCAGCGGCGGACTAGCGGGAGTCACAGATACGCAGTATTTT

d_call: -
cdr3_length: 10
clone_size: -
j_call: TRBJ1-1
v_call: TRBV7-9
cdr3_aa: CASSTIEAFF
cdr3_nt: TGTGCCAGCAGCACAATTGAAGCTTTCTTT

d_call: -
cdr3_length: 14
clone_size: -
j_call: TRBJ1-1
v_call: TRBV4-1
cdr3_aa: CASSQGQLNTEAFF
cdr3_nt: TGCGCCAGCAGCCAGGGGCAGTTGAACACTGAAGCTTTCTTT

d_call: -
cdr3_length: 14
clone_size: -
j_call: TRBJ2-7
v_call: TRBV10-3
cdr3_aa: CAISESAASYEQYF
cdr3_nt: TGTGCCATCAGTGAGTCCGCCGCGTCCTACGAGCAGTACTTC

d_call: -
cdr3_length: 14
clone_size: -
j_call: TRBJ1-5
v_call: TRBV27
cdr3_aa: CASSYGGSDQPQHF
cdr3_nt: TGTGCCAGCAGTTATGGGGGCTCCGATCAGCCCCAGCATTTT

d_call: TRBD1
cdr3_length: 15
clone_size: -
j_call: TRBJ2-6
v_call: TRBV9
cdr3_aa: CASSIQGAGANVLTF
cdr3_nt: TGTGCCAGCAGCATTCAGGGGGCTGGGGCCAACGTCCTGACTTTC

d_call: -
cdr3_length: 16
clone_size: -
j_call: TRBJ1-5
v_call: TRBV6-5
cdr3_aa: CASSYGDHRDNQPQHF
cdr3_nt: TGTGCCAGCAGTTACGGGGATCACAGGGACAATCAGCCCCAGCATTTT

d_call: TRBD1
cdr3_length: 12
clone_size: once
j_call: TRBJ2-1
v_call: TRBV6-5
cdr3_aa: CASTDRVHEQFF
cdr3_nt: TGTGCCAGCACCGACAGGGTCCATGAGCAGTTCTTC

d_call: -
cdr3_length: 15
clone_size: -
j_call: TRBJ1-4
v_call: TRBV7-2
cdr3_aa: CASSLGSSTNEKLFF
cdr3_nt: TGTGCCAGCAGCTTAGGAAGCTCAACTAATGAAAAACTGTTTTTT

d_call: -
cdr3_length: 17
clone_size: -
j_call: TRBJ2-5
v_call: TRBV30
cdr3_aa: CAWSVSVTKPSRETQYF
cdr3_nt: TGTGCCTGGAGTGTATCCGTCACTAAACCGTCCCGGGAGACCCAGTACTTC

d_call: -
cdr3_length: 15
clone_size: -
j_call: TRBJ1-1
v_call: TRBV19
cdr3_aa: CASTTGGRSRTEAFF
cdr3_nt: TGTGCCAGTACTACCGGAGGGAGGAGTCGGACTGAAGCTTTCTTT

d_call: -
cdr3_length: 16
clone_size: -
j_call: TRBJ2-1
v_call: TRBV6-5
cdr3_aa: CASSYSTGETYNEQFF
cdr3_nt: TGTGCCAGCAGTTACTCGACTGGAGAAACCTACAATGAGCAGTTCTTC

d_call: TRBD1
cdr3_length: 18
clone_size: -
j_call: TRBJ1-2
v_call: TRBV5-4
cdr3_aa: CAGTMNPGQGATVDGYTF
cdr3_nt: TGTGCCGGCACCATGAATCCGGGACAGGGGGCGACGGTAGATGGCTACACCTTC

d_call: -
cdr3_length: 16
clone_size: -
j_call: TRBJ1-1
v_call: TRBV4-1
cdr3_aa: CASSQGSAGMNTEAFF
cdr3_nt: TGCGCCAGCAGCCAAGGCTCGGCCGGGATGAACACTGAAGCTTTCTTT

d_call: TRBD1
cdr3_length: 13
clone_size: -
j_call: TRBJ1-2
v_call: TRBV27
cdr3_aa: CASSVGQGYGYTF
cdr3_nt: TGTGCCAGCTCGGTGGGACAGGGCTATGGCTACACCTTC

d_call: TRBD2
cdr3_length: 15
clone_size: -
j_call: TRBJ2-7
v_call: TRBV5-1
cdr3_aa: CASSLALAGVYEQYF
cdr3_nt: TGCGCCAGCAGCTTGGCACTAGCGGGAGTCTACGAGCAGTACTTC

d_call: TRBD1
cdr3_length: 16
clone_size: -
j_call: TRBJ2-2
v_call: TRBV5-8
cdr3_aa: CASSPGQGGNTGELFF
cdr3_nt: TGTGCCAGCAGCCCCGGACAGGGGGGCAACACCGGGGAGCTGTTTTTT

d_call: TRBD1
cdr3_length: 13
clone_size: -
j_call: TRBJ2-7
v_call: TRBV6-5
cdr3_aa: CASRAGGVNEQYF
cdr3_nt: TGTGCCAGCAGGGCAGGGGGAGTCAACGAGCAGTACTTC

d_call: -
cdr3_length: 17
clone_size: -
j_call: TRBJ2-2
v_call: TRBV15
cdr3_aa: CATSRDPRAADTGELFF
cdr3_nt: TGTGCCACCAGCAGAGATCCGAGGGCCGCGGACACCGGGGAGCTGTTTTTT

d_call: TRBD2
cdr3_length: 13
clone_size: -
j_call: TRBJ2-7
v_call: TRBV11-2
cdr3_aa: CASSLGLATKQYF
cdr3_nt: TGTGCCAGCAGCTTAGGACTAGCGACCAAGCAGTACTTC

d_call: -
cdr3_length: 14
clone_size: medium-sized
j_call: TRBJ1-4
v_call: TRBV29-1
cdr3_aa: CSVEVGRENEKLFF
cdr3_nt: TGCAGCGTTGAAGTAGGGAGGGAAAATGAAAAACTGTTTTTT

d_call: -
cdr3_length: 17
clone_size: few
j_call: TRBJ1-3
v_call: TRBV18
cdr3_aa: CASSPLSRQASGNTIYF
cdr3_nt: TGTGCCAGCTCACCCCTTTCGAGACAGGCATCTGGAAACACCATATATTTT

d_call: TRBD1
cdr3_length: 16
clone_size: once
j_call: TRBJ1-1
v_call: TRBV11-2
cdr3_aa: CASRFRQGLSDTEAFF
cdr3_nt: TGTGCCAGCAGGTTTAGACAGGGATTGTCGGACACTGAAGCTTTCTTT